These 5 T cell receptor beta chains share one sample of origin, sequenced in a study of blood T cell repertoires in COVID-19. Sequencing was performed with immunoSEQ multiplex PCR; in TCRdb, only in-frame clones are kept and a portion is missing. This sample yields 150,000 to 200,000 clones, of which approximately 91% are seen a single time; roughly 2% belongs to the top ten. The sequenced sample consisted of peripheral blood. Source of these receptors: a man younger than 35 with acute or convalescent COVID-19.

The J gene is TRBJ2-5, the V gene TRBV7-7, with 7 bases matching TRBD1. The CDR3 runs to 14 residues. V lost 5 bases, J lost 2 bases, and 5 bases stayed unmatched. Per germline, CDR1 SSHAT and CDR2 FNYEAQ (reference sequence). This chain's CDR3 is CASSLGQFQETQYF. CDR3 nucleotides: TGTGCCAGCAGCCTGGGACAGTTTCAAGAGACCCAGTACTTC.

This chain connects TRBV6-5 to TRBJ1-2; 9 bases align to TRBD1. The CDR3 extends over 16 amino acids. Germline V gives CDR1 MNHEY, CDR2 SVGAGI. J gave up 2 bases and V 1 base, and 5 bases lay outside the gene matches. This chain's CDR3 is CASSYLGDRENYGYTF. DNA for the CDR3: TGTGCCAGCAGTTACTTGGGGGACAGGGAAAACTATGGCTACACCTTC.

The V gene is TRBV20-1, the J gene TRBJ2-1, with 11 nucleotides matching TRBD2. This CDR3 has 15 residues. CDR1 DFQATT and CDR2 SNEGSKA come from the germline V gene (reference sequence). V lost 3 bases to trimming and J lost 4 bases; unmatched junction nucleotides: 5. The CDR3 sequence is CSASKTSGAYNEQFF. CDR3 bases: TGCAGTGCTAGTAAGACTAGCGGGGCATACAATGAGCAGTTCTTC.

This chain uses TRBV9 with TRBJ2-7, with D hard to call. The CDR3 runs to 12 residues. Trimming took 1 base from V and 6 from J, leaving 8 bases between them. The germline V gene has CDR1 SGDLS and CDR2 YYNGEE. CDR3 residues: CASSVTSSEQYF. In DNA, the CDR3 is TGTGCCAGCAGCGTAACCTCGAGCGAGCAGTACTTC.

The chain links TRBV7-9 to TRBJ1-6; TRBD1 matches at 9 bases. V lost 1 base and J lost 7; bases outside the gene matches: 8. This CDR3 comprises 17 residues. CDR1 is SEHNR and CDR2 is FQNEAQ in the germline V gene (reference sequence). The CDR3 region is CASSLGPPGQGNSPLHF. The CDR3 DNA is TGTGCCAGCAGCTTAGGACCTCCGGGACAGGGCAATTCACCCCTCCACTTT.